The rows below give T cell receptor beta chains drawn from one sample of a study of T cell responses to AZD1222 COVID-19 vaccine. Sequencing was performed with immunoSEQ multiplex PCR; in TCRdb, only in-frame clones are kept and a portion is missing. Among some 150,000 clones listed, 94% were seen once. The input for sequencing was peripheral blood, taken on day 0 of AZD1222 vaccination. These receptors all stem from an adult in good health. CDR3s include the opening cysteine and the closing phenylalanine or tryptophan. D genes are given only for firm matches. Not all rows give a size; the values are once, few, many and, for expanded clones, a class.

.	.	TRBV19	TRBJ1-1	TGTGCCAGTAGTATCGAGGGTCTGGCTGAAGCTTTCTTT	CASSIEGLAEAFF
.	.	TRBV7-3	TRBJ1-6	TGTGCCAGCAGCTTAGGACGGTCAAATTCACCCCTCCACTTT	CASSLGRSNSPLHF
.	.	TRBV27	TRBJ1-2	TGTGCCAGCAGTTTATCGAGACAGATCTATGGCTACACCTTC	CASSLSRQIYGYTF
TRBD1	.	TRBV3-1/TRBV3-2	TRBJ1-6	TGTGCCAGCAGCCAAGTCGGAACAGGGGGTTATTCACCCCTCCACTTT	CASSQVGTGGYSPLHF
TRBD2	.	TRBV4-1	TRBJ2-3	TGCGCCAGCAGGGGGACTAGCGGGAGAACTAATACGCAGTATTTT	CASRGTSGRTNTQYF
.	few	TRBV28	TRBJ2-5	TGTGCCAGCAGCGGTGGAGAGACCCAGTACTTC	CASSGGETQYF
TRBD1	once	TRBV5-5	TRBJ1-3	TGTGCCAGCAGCTTGAGGCAGGGGGCTCCTGGAAACACCATATATTTT	CASSLRQGAPGNTIYF
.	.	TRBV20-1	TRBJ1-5	TGCAGTGCTAGTACGGGTTATGGCAATCAGCCCCAGCATTTT	CSASTGYGNQPQHF
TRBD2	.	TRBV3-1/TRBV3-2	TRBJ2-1	TGTGCCAGCAGCCCAAGGCTACTAGCGATTGAGCAGTTCTTC	CASSPRLLAIEQFF
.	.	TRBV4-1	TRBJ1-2	TGCGCCAGCAGCCAAGGGCCCTCTGACTATGGCTACACCTTC	CASSQGPSDYGYTF
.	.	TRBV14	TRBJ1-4	TGTGCCAGCAGCCAAGAGAGGCGTGCCAGCAACCCCGGATGGGAAAAACTGTTTTTT	CASSQERRASNPGWEKLFF
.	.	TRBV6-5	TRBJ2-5	TGTGCCAGCACGGGGGACGGGTTAGAGACCCAGTACTTC	CASTGDGLETQYF
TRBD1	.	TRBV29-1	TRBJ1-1	TGCAGCGTTGGGACAGGGGCGGAAACTGAAGCTTTCTTT	CSVGTGAETEAFF
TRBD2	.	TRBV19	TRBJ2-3	TGTGCCAGTAGTTGGGGCGGGGGGAACCCAGATACGCAGTATTTT	CASSWGGGNPDTQYF
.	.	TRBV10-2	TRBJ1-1	TGCGCCAGCAGTGAGTCGGTCCGGGTTGGCACTGAAGCTTTCTTT	CASSESVRVGTEAFF
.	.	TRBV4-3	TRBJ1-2	TGCGCCAGCAGCCATGACACCGAGGGCAACTATGGCTACACCTTC	CASSHDTEGNYGYTF
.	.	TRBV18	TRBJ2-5	TGTGCCAGCTCACTCTCCGGACGATTCCAAGAGGCCCAGTACTTC	CASSLSGRFQEAQYF